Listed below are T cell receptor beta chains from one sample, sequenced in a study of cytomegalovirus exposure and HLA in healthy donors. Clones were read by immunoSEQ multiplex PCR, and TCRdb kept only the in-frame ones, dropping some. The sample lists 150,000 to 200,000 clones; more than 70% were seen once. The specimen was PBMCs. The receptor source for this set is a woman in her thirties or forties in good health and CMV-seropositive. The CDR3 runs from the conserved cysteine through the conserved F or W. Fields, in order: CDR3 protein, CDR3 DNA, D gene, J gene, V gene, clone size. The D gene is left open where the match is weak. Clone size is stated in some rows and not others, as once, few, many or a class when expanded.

CASSKGGGGISKNIQYF	TGTGCCAGCAGCAAAGGGGGAGGGGGAATATCCAAAAACATTCAGTACTTC	.	TRBJ2-4	TRBV21-1	.
CASSRGTPTQYF	TGTGCCAGCAGTAGAGGGACACCAACGCAGTATTTT	.	TRBJ2-3	TRBV28	few
CASSLASGGSQETQYF	TGTGCCAGCAGCTTAGCGAGCGGGGGGTCCCAAGAGACCCAGTACTTC	TRBD2	TRBJ2-5	TRBV7-9	.
CASRSTVYEQYF	TGTGCCAGCAGGTCAACGGTCTACGAGCAGTACTTC	.	TRBJ2-7	TRBV27	once
CARPRTEPSEQYF	TGTGCCCGGCCTCGGACAGAACCGTCCGAGCAGTACTTC	.	TRBJ2-7	TRBV21-1	.
CAIRDRDGDTEAFF	TGTGCCATCAGGGACAGGGACGGAGACACTGAAGCTTTCTTT	TRBD1	TRBJ1-1	TRBV10-3	.
CASSLAEASGQYEQYF	TGCGCCAGCAGCTTGGCGGAAGCTAGCGGACAGTACGAGCAGTACTTC	.	TRBJ2-7	TRBV5-1	few
CASSLAHLNEQFF	TGTGCCAGCAGTTTAGCACACCTCAATGAGCAGTTCTTC	.	TRBJ2-1	TRBV27	.
CASRQTGFSYEQYF	TGTGCCAGCAGGCAAACAGGATTCTCCTACGAGCAGTACTTC	.	TRBJ2-7	TRBV28	.
CTSSLPSDGYTF	TGTACCAGCAGTTTACCCTCCGATGGCTACACCTTC	.	TRBJ1-2	TRBV28	.
CAWSVGVTSYNEQFF	TGTGCCTGGAGTGTAGGGGTAACCTCCTACAATGAGCAGTTCTTC	.	TRBJ2-1	TRBV30	.
CASSFQNYGYTF	TGTGCCAGCAGTTTTCAAAACTATGGCTACACCTTC	.	TRBJ1-2	TRBV28	.
CASNGQETYEQYF	TGTGCCAGCAATGGGCAGGAAACCTACGAGCAGTACTTC	.	TRBJ2-7	TRBV27	.
CASRPDRSLNTEASF	TGTGCCAGCAGACCCGACAGGTCCCTGAACACTGAAGCTTCCTTT	.	TRBJ1-1	TRBV6-5	.
CASSEVAGDTGELFF	TGTGCCAGCAGTGAGGTAGCGGGAGACACCGGGGAGCTGTTTTTT	TRBD2	TRBJ2-2	TRBV6-4	few
CASSARSYGYTF	TGTGCCAGCAGCGCTAGGAGCTATGGCTACACCTTC	.	TRBJ1-2	TRBV9	.
CASSPQGALYEQYF	TGCGCCAGCAGCCCACAGGGGGCCCTCTACGAGCAGTACTTC	TRBD1	TRBJ2-7	TRBV10-1	.
CSVHRDEKLFF	TGCAGCGTTCACAGGGATGAAAAACTGTTTTTT	.	TRBJ1-4	TRBV29-1	.
CAISSPGLAGFNEQFF	TGTGCCATCAGCTCCCCGGGACTAGCGGGTTTCAATGAGCAGTTCTTC	TRBD2	TRBJ2-1	TRBV10-3	.
CAISESGVGDTQYF	TGTGCCATCAGTGAGTCAGGGGTCGGGGATACGCAGTATTTT	.	TRBJ2-3	TRBV10-3	.
CASSQDGGANEQFF	TGCGCCAGCAGCCAAGATGGGGGGGCGAATGAGCAGTTCTTC	.	TRBJ2-1	TRBV4-3	.
CASRNQPRDTYGYTF	TGCGCCAGCAGGAACCAACCCAGGGATACCTATGGCTACACCTTC	.	TRBJ1-2	TRBV5-1	few
CASSYDRQTLGGYTF	TGTGCCAGCAGTTACGACCGACAAACCTTGGGCGGCTACACCTTC	.	TRBJ1-2	TRBV6-5	.
CSVGTSYEQYF	TGCAGCGTTGGGACTAGCTACGAGCAGTACTTC	TRBD2	TRBJ2-7	TRBV29-1	.
CASSYSELANTGELFF	TGTGCCAGCAGTTACTCTGAGCTAGCGAACACCGGGGAGCTGTTTTTT	.	TRBJ2-2	TRBV6-5	.
CSVGTTGSPYNEQFF	TGCAGCGTTGGGACGACAGGGTCCCCCTACAATGAGCAGTTCTTC	TRBD1	TRBJ2-1	TRBV29-1	few
CASRAPGTGGKDGYTF	TGTGCCAGTAGAGCGCCCGGGACAGGGGGTAAGGACGGCTACACCTTC	TRBD1	TRBJ1-2	TRBV19	few
CASRPRGVGEYGYTF	TGTGCCAGCAGACCCCGGGGGGTAGGGGAGTATGGCTACACCTTC	.	TRBJ1-2	TRBV28	.
CASSLQGVSYNEQFF	TGTGCCAGCAGCTTACAGGGGGTTTCCTACAATGAGCAGTTCTTC	TRBD1	TRBJ2-1	TRBV2	.
CASSLRESLQETQYF	TGTGCCAGCAGCTTGCGGGAGAGTCTACAAGAGACCCAGTACTTC	TRBD2	TRBJ2-5	TRBV7-9	.
CASSQVRGSGSSYEQYF	TGTGCCAGCAGCCAAGTCCGGGGGAGCGGGAGCTCCTACGAGCAGTACTTC	TRBD2	TRBJ2-7	TRBV4-2	.
CASSQHGGAGQPQHF	TGTGCCAGCAGCCAACATGGGGGCGCCGGTCAGCCCCAGCATTTT	.	TRBJ1-5	TRBV7-2	.
CASSLSTGVLPYEQYF	TGTGCCAGCAGTCTATCTACAGGGGTCCTCCCCTACGAGCAGTACTTC	TRBD1	TRBJ2-7	TRBV28	.
CASSTNEKLFF	TGTGCCAGCAGTACTAACGAAAAACTGTTTTTT	.	TRBJ1-4	TRBV6-6	.
CSVWDSGRQGGGYTF	TGCAGCGTGTGGGACAGTGGGAGGCAGGGCGGGGGCTACACCTTC	TRBD1	TRBJ1-2	TRBV29-1	.
CASSSWSSGSDTQYF	TGTGCCAGCAGCTCGTGGAGCAGTGGTTCAGATACGCAGTATTTT	.	TRBJ2-3	TRBV5-4	.
CASSLKGPGLDTQYF	TGTGCCAGCAGTTTAAAGGGGCCAGGTTTAGATACGCAGTATTTT	.	TRBJ2-3	TRBV27	.
CASSLGTGTTNTEAFF	TGCGCCAGCAGCTTGGGGACAGGGACGACGAACACTGAAGCTTTCTTT	TRBD1	TRBJ1-1	TRBV5-1	.